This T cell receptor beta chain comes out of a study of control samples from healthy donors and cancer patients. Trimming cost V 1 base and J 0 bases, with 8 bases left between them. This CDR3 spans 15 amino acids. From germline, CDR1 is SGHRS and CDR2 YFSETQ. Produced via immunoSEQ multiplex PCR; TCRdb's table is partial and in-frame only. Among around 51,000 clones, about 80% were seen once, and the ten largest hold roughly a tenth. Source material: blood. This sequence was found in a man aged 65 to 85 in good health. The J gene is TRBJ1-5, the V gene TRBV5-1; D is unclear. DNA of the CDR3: TGCGCCAGCAGCTTGAGACCGAATAGCAATCAGCCCCAGCATTTT. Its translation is CASSLRPNSNQPQHF.